This TCR beta chain was retrieved from a study of blood T cells in healthy people across ages. The authors ran a second PCR of roughly 6 to 11 cycles using a sample-barcoded 5' primer and a J-beta primer mix. TCRdb re-derived calls from the 5' RACE reads in MiXCR, one entry per CDR3 protein. The sample records roughly 2 million distinct CDR3 sequences, less than 50% being singletons. Trimming removed 7 bases from V and 5 bases from J, with 14 bases in between. This CDR3 spans 12 amino acids. The germline CDR1 and CDR2 sequences are SQVTM and ANQGSEA. The receptor was isolated from a woman in her thirties or forties in good health. The chain has TRBV29-1 and TRBJ2-5, with D maybe TRBD1 (6 bases). Sequences were obtained from blood. DNA of the CDR3: TGCAGCGGCTACAGGGTCGCCGAGACCCAGTACTTC. As protein: CSGYRVAETQYF.